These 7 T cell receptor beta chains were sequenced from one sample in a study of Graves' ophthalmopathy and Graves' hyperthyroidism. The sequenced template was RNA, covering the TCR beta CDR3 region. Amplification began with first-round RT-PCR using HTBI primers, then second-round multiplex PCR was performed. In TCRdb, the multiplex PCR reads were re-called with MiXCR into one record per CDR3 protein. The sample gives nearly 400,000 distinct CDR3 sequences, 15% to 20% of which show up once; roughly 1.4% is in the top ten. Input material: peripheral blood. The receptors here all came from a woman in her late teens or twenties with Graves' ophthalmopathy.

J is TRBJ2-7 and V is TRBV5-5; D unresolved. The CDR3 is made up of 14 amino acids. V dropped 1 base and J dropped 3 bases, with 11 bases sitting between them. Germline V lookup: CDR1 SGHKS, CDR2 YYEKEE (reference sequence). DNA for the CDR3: TGTGCCAGCAGCTTGACGGTCCCCGTCTACGAGCAGTACTTC. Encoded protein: CASSLTVPVYEQYF.

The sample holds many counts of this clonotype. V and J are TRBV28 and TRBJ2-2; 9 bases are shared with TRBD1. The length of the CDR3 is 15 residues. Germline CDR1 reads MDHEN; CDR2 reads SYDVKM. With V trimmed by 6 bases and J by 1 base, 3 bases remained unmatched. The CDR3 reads CASSTGGKNTGELFF. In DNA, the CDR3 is TGTGCCAGCAGCACAGGGGGCAAGAACACCGGGGAGCTGTTTTTT.

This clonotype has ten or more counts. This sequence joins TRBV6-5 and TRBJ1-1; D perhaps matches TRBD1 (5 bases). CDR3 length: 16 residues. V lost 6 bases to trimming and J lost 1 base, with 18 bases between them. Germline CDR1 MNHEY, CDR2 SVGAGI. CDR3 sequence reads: CASRLQMRGANTEAFF. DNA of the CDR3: TGTGCCAGCAGGCTACAGATGCGGGGCGCGAACACTGAAGCTTTCTTT.

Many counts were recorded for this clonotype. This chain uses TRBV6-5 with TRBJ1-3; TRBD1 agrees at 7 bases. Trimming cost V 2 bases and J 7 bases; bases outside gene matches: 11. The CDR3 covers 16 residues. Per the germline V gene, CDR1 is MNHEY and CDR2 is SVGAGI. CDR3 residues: CASSYPRQGVGNTIYF. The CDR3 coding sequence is TGTGCCAGCAGTTACCCTAGACAGGGAGTCGGTAACACCATATATTTT.

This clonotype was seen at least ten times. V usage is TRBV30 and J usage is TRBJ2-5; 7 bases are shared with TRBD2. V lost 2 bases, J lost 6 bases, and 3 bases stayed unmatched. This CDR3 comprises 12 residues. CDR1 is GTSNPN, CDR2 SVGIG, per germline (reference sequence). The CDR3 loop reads CAWSSSGKTQYF. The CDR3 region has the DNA TGTGCCTGGAGTTCTAGCGGCAAGACCCAGTACTTC.

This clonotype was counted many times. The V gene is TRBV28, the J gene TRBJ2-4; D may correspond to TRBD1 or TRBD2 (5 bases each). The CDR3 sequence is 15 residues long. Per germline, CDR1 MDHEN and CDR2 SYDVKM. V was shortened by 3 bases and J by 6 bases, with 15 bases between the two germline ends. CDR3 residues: CASSLRVGAGNIQYF. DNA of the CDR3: TGTGCCAGCAGTTTGCGGGTCGGGGCGGGAAACATTCAGTACTTC.

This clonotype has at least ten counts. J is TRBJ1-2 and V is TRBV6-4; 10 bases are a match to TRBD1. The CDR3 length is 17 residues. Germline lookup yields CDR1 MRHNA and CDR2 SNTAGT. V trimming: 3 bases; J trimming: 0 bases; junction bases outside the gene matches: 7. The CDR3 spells CASSDSDRGLSNYGYTF. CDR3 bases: TGTGCCAGCAGTGATTCCGACAGGGGGCTTTCTAACTATGGCTACACCTTC.